What follows are 3 T cell receptor beta chains derived from one specimen sequenced in a study of blood T cell repertoires in COVID-19. Assay: immunoSEQ multiplex PCR; the TCRdb copy retains only in-frame clones and omits some. The top ten clones hold less than 2.5% of a sample with approximately 270,000 clones, roughly 90% of them seen once. The sample comprised peripheral blood. These receptors were collected from a man aged 50-60 years with acute or convalescent COVID-19.

This chain uses TRBV6-5 with TRBJ1-1; 7 nucleotides match TRBD1. The CDR3 runs to 12 residues. V shed 6 bases and J 8 bases; nucleotides not matched to a gene: 6. Germline CDR1 and CDR2: MNHEY and SVGAGI. The DNA of the CDR3 is TGTGCCAGCAGGGGACAGTCGGAAGAAGCTTTCTTT. As protein: CASRGQSEEAFF.

This clone was seen a single time. The genes are TRBV5-1 and TRBJ2-3; 7 nucleotides align to TRBD1. The CDR3 loop spans 15 amino acids. With 4 bases clipped from V and 4 bases from J, the junction kept 9 bases outside the gene matches. Germline values: CDR1 SGHRS, CDR2 YFSETQ. CDR3 DNA sequence: TGCGCCAGCAGCCCCGCGACAGGGCTTGCAGATACGCAGTATTTT. Amino acids: CASSPATGLADTQYF.

This rearrangement joins TRBV5-6 to TRBJ1-2; D perhaps matches TRBD1 (6 bases). The CDR3 loop spans 16 amino acids. Deletions cut 0 bases from V and 3 bases from J, with 15 bases between. Germline V gene data show CDR1 as SGHDT and CDR2 as YYEEEE. CDR3 in amino acids: CASSLGARGADYGYTF. The CDR3 nucleotides read TGTGCCAGCAGCTTGGGGGCCAGGGGCGCCGACTATGGCTACACCTTC.